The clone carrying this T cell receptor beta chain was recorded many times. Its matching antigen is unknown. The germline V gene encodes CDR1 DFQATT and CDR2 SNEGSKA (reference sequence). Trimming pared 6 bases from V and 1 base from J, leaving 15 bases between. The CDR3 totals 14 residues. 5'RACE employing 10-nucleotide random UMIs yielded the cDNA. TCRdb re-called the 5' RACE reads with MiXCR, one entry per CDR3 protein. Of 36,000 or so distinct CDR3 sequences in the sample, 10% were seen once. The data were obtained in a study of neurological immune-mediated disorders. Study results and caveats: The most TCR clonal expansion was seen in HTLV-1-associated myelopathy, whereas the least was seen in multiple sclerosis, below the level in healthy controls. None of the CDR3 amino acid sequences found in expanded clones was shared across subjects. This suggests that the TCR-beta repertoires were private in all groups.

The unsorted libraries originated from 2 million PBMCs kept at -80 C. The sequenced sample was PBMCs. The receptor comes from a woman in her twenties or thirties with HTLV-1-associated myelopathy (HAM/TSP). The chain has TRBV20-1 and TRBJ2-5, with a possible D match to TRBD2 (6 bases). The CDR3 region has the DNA TGCAGTGCGGAACCCTGGGGGGTCCAAGAGACCCAGTACTTC. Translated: CSAEPWGVQETQYF.